This T cell receptor beta chain was recorded in a study of blood T cell repertoires in COVID-19. Overall study: The United States, Italy and Spain were the sources of the acute and convalescent COVID-19 samples. T cells, B-cell-depleted T cells, or PBMCs supplied cDNA or gDNA.

Original methodology: By means of reference gene primer amplification, nucleated cell counts were estimated. Clones were read by immunoSEQ multiplex PCR, and TCRdb kept only the in-frame ones, dropping some. That table is the source of V, J and clone size, and D and trimming were worked out from the DNA. The repertoire holds some 120,000 clones, with about 80% as singletons. Germline V CDR1 and CDR2: SGHNT, YYREEE (reference sequence). Trimming pared 4 bases from V and 3 bases from J, leaving 14 bases between. The CDR3 extends over 14 amino acids. Sequenced material: peripheral blood. This clonotype originated in a woman aged 45-59 years with acute or convalescent COVID-19. The chain joins TRBV5-4 to TRBJ2-7; D gene uncertain. CDR3 bases: TGTGCCAGCAGCGCGGCAGCCTCCGACTACGAGCAGTACTTC. It translates to CASSAAASDYEQYF.